This T cell receptor (beta chain) was profiled in a study of Ad26.COV2.S vaccination and SARS-CoV-2 variants. At the level of the study: Donor was one of the participants in the Ad26.COV2.S arm of the COV1001 trial. Donor got 5x10^10 or 1x10^11 viral particles of Ad26.COV2.S. Study outcomes and limitations: Vaccinees showed greater spike-specific TCR breadth than placebo recipients.

Libraries were prepared by immunoSEQ multiplex PCR; TCRdb keeps only in-frame clonotypes and omits some of them. The sample holds about 350,000 clones, 75% to 90% seen once. With regard to this clone: Its antigen is still unknown.

V lost 7 bases and J lost 3; bases outside the gene matches: 4. There are 13 residues in the CDR3. Germline-derived CDR1 and CDR2 are SGHNT and YYREEE (reference sequence). Treatment defined: roughly 20 received Ad26.COV2.S at low or high dose, single or two shots; about 5 received placebo; per-sample allocation not given. At day 63 after the first vaccine or placebo injection, samples were drawn. A Boston adult aged 18-55 years was the donor. The J gene is TRBJ2-1, the V gene TRBV5-4, with 7 bases that match TRBD1. The sequence was collected from a person aged 18-60 years who received the Ad26.COV2.S COVID-19 vaccine or a placebo. The sample was peripheral blood, taken in a trial of Ad26.COV2.S vaccine versus placebo. The DNA for the CDR3 is TGTGCCAGCGGTGACAGGGTCTACAATGAGCAGTTCTTC. Amino acids: CASGDRVYNEQFF. The whole variable domain, filled in from reference TRBV5-4 and TRBJ2-1, reads ETGVTQSPTHLIKTRGQQVTLRCSSQSGHNTVSWYQQALGQGPQFIFQYYREEENGRGNFPPRFSGLQFPNYSSELNVNALELDDSALYLCASGDRVYNEQFFGPGTRLTVL.